A single sample is the source of the 8 T cell receptor beta chains below, sequenced in a study of blood T cell repertoires in COVID-19. Repertoires were generated with immunoSEQ multiplex PCR, while TCRdb's copy carries only in-frame clones and drops some. The repertoire holds some 160,000 clones, with around 80% as singletons. Sequenced: PBMCs or T cells enriched from blood (not recorded which). These receptors came from a woman aged 70 to 79 in a cohort exposed to, infected with or recovered from COVID-19 (not recorded which).

V gene TRBV19 combines with J gene TRBJ2-2; 8 nucleotides line up with TRBD1. CDR3 size: 16 residues. The germline V gene encodes CDR1 LNHDA and CDR2 SQIVND (reference sequence). The V and J ends lost 1 base and 6 bases, in that order; junction bases with no gene match: 7. CDR3 protein: CASSIVGRGLAGELFF. In DNA, the CDR3 is TGTGCCAGTAGTATAGTGGGCAGGGGGCTGGCCGGGGAGCTGTTTTTT.

This sequence joins TRBV11-2 and TRBJ2-7; TRBD1 might be the D (6 bases). Per the germline V gene, CDR1 is SGHAT and CDR2 is FQNNGV. CDR3 length equals 17 residues. Trimming took off 5 bases at V and 4 bases at J, with 24 bases between the two ends. The CDR3 reads CASSQLKRRGSLYEQYF. In DNA form, the CDR3 reads TGTGCCAGCAGCCAGCTGAAAAGAAGGGGGTCCCTATACGAGCAGTACTTC.

The chain couples TRBV7-8 to TRBJ2-7; 15 positions agree with TRBD2. The CDR3 sequence is 15 residues long. From germline, CDR1 is SGHVS and CDR2 FQNEAQ. Trimming at V came to 6 bases and at J to 3 bases, leaving 3 bases not matched to a gene. The chain's CDR3 is CASSWTSGRVYEQYF. The DNA of the CDR3 is TGTGCCAGCAGTTGGACTAGCGGGAGGGTCTACGAGCAGTACTTC.

The rearrangement links TRBV19 to TRBJ1-2; TRBD1 is a possible D gene (5 bases). V was clipped by 7 bases and J by 7 bases, with 16 bases between them. Per germline, CDR1 LNHDA and CDR2 SQIVND (reference sequence). This CDR3 contains 13 residues. CDR3 region: CASTRGGARGYTF. DNA for the CDR3: TGTGCCAGTACGAGGGGAGGGGCGCGTGGCTACACCTTC. The complete variable domain, with remaining parts taken from reference TRBV19 and TRBJ1-2, reads DGGITQSPKYLFRKEGQNVTLSCEQNLNHDAMYWYRQDPGQGLRLIYYSQIVNDFQKGDIAEGYSVSREKKESFPLTVTSAQKNPTAFYLCASTRGGARGYTFGSGTRLTVV.

The V and J genes are TRBV4-3 and TRBJ1-2, with D maybe TRBD1 (5 bases). Trimming cost V 2 bases and J 2 bases, with 9 bases left between them. The length of the CDR3 is 14 residues. The germline CDR1 and CDR2 sequences are LGHNA and YSLEER. CDR3 loop: CASSQIDSNYGYTF. The CDR3, as DNA: TGCGCCAGCAGCCAAATCGACAGCAACTATGGCTACACCTTC.

This clone was recorded a few times. The chain is built from TRBV7-3 and TRBJ2-2; no reliable D call. V gave up 3 bases and J gave up 1 base, with 12 bases separating them. Germline V gene lookup returns CDR1 SGHTA and CDR2 FQGTGA. The CDR3 totals 16 residues. The CDR3, as DNA: TGTGCCAGCAGCTTGTCCACGACGGGGAACACCGGGGAGCTGTTTTTT. Protein product: CASSLSTTGNTGELFF.

The genes are TRBV6-5 and TRBJ1-1; D gene unclear. The germline V gene encodes CDR1 MNHEY and CDR2 SVGAGI. V shed 6 bases and J shed 1 base, with 9 bases lying between them. CDR3 length equals 13 residues. The CDR3 loop is CASRDRWNTEAFF. The CDR3 DNA reads TGTGCCAGCAGAGATCGGTGGAACACTGAAGCTTTCTTT.

The CDR3 nucleotides are TGTGCCAGCAGCCCCCGGGCGGGGGATTCACCCCTCCACTTT. It yields the protein CASSPRAGDSPLHF. The rearrangement uses TRBV3-1 (or the pseudogene TRBV3-2) and TRBJ1-6; tentatively, D is TRBD1 (5 bases). Germline V CDR1 and CDR2: LGHDT, YNNKEL (reference sequence). With 4 bases removed from V and 8 bases from J, the gap between germline ends came to 12 bases. The CDR3 covers 14 residues.